This entry describes one T cell receptor beta chain. The CDR3 end shows no conserved phenylalanine or tryptophan, and so a read error is likely. A constant-region primer served to make TCR beta cDNA from about 500 ng total RNA. Slightly modified ARM-PCR with three nested multiplex PCR rounds yielded TCR beta libraries. The study ran its first two PCR rounds for roughly 10 cycles each, using TRBV1-TRBV30 forward primers and a C-beta reverse primer. MiXCR, run by TCRdb on the multiplex PCR reads, gives a single entry per CDR3 protein. The table has approximately 60,000 distinct CDR3 sequences, over 65% seen once. DNA and RNA were both co-extracted from about 19-30 mg of bulk tissue that had not been sorted. Patients carried chronic HBV infection without prior treatment. This specimen belongs to a study of tumor-infiltrating lymphocytes in primary liver carcinoma. The wider study: The study enrolled male and female patients aged 30 to 69 years.

The germline CDR1 and CDR2 sequences are MNHEY and SVGAGI. This CDR3 is built from 13 residues. V shed 6 bases and J 7 bases; nucleotides not matched to a gene: 8. Sequenced: liver tumor tissue from sampling region 2. This sample's subset: tumor region T2, inferior pole. The clonotype originates from a man between 35 and 55 years old with primary liver carcinoma and hepatitis B virus infection. This rearrangement joins TRBV6-5 to TRBJ2-7; 8 nucleotides agree with TRBD1. CDR3 DNA sequence: TGTGCCAGCAGCTACGACAGGGGTGGGGAGCAGTACTTA. It translates to CASSYDRGGEQYL.